The clone carrying this TCR beta chain was seen at least ten times. Its target is not known. The sample originates from a study of CD8 T cells in ankylosing spondylitis. Whole-study findings and limits: Matched ankylosing spondylitis synovial fluid reportedly contained a significantly enriched population of disease-linked clones. Within ankylosing spondylitis blood, a TCR beta motif made up of roughly eight highly homologous variants appeared to be characteristic.

Germline V gene lookup returns CDR1 SGHRS and CDR2 YFSETQ. The germline V and J ends were trimmed by 6 bases and 7 bases, with 8 bases remaining between them. CDR3 length: 11 amino acids. Molecular-barcoded quantitative 5'-RACE produced these TCR beta libraries. TCRdb processed the 5' RACE reads anew with MiXCR; each CDR3 protein has one entry. The data contain about 200,000 distinct CDR3 sequences, 7% to 8% of them singletons. This clonotype was sampled from a male donor with ankylosing spondylitis. Sequencing was done on a sample of blood, either unsorted or a sorted T cell fraction (not recorded which). The chain employs TRBV5-1 and TRBJ2-1, with no clear D. This CDR3 is CASKWANEQFF. DNA for the CDR3: TGCGCCAGCAAGTGGGCTAATGAGCAGTTCTTC.